The 2 T cell receptor beta chains given below trace back to one sample, sequenced in a study of blood T cell repertoires in COVID-19. Measured with immunoSEQ multiplex PCR; TCRdb has only the in-frame clones, and not every one. The sample has under 200,000 clones, around four fifths seen once. Material: PBMCs or T cells enriched from blood (not recorded which). The receptors derive from a woman aged 45-60 years in a cohort exposed to, infected with or recovered from COVID-19 (not recorded which).

The chain carries TRBV6-5 and TRBJ1-3; no clear D gene. Trimming took off 10 bases at V and 4 bases at J, with 17 bases between the two ends. Germline assignment: CDR1 MNHEY and CDR2 SVGAGI. The CDR3 is made up of 14 amino acids. In DNA form, the CDR3 reads TGTGCCACCCAACCCGGGATCGTCGGAAACACCATATATTTT. Translated: CATQPGIVGNTIYF.

The chain links TRBV28 to TRBJ2-4, with D perhaps matching TRBD2 (5 bases). The CDR3 has 16 residues. Between the trimmed V and J ends, which lost 6 bases and 0 bases, there was a span of 15 bases. The germline V gene encodes CDR1 MDHEN and CDR2 SYDVKM. Here the CDR3 DNA reads TGTGCCAGCAGCCCTACCGACTATGTAGCCAAAAACATTCAGTACTTC. Its protein is CASSPTDYVAKNIQYF.